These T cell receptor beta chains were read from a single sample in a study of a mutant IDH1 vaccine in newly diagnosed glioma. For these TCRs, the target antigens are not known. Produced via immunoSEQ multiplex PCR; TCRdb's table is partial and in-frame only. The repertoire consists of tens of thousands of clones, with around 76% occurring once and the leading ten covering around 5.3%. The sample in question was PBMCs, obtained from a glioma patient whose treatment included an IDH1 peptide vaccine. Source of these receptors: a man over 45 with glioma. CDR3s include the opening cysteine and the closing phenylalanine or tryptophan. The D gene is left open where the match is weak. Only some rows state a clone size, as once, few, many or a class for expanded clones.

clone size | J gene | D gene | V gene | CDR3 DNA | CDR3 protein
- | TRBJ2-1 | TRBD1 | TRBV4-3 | TGCGCCAGCCGCCGCGACAGGGGGAGTAACAATGAGCAGTTCTTC | CASRRDRGSNNEQFF
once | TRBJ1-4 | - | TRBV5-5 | TGTGCCAGCAGCTTGGAGGCGCCGGAAAAACTGTTTTTT | CASSLEAPEKLFF
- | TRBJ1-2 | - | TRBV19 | TGTGCCGCTTCGCCTCAGGGAGACGGCTACACCTTC | CAASPQGDGYTF
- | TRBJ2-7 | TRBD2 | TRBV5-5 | TGTGCCAGCAGTCTCGCGGGGGTCACCTCCTACGAGCAGTACTTC | CASSLAGVTSYEQYF
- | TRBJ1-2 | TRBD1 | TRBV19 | TGTGCCAGTAGTATAGCAGGGACAGGAAACTATGGCTACACCTTC | CASSIAGTGNYGYTF
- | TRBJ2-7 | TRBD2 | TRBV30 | TGTGCCTGGAGTAAACTAGCGGGCCTGAGCTCCTATGAGCAGTACTTC | CAWSKLAGLSSYEQYF
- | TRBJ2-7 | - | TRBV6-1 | TGTGCCAGCAGCCTGACTGGGGGGGAGCAGTACTTC | CASSLTGGEQYF
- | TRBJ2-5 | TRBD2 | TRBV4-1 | TGCGCCAGCAGCCAAGTCCCTAGCGGGGGGGGAGAGACCCAGTACTTC | CASSQVPSGGGETQYF
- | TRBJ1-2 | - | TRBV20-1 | TGCAGTGCTTCTTTCTCCTATGGCTACACCTTC | CSASFSYGYTF
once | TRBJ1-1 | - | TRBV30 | TGTGCCTGGAGTGTACCGCCGACAGCTAATTCCCTAGCTTTCTTT | CAWSVPPTANSLAFF